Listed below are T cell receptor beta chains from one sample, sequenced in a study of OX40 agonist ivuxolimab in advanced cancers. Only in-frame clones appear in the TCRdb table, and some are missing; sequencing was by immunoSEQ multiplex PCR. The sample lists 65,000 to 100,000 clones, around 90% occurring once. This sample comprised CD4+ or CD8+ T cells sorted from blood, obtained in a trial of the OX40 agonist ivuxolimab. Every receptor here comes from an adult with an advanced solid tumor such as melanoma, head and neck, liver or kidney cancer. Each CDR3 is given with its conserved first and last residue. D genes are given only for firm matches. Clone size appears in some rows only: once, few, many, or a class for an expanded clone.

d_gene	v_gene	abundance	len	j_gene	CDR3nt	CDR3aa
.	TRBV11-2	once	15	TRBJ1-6	TGTGCCAGCAGCTTAGCTTCAGGGACACATTCACCCCTCCACTTT	CASSLASGTHSPLHF
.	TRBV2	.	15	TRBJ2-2	TGTGCCAGCAGTGTGGTGGGGGGGCGGACCGGGGAGCTGTTTTTT	CASSVVGGRTGELFF
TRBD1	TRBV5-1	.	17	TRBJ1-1	TGCGCCAGCAGCCAAAACCCCGGGACAGGGGGCTCTAATGAAGCTTTCTTT	CASSQNPGTGGSNEAFF
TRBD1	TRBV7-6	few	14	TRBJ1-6	TGTGCCAGCAGCCCGGACAGGGGAGGTACACCCCTCCACTTT	CASSPDRGGTPLHF
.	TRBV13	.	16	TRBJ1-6	TGTGCCAGCAGCTTAATGGCCCTCTCCTATAATTCACCCCTCCACTTT	CASSLMALSYNSPLHF
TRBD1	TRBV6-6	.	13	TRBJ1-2	TGTGCCAGCAGTTCCGGGACAGACTATGGCTACACCTTC	CASSSGTDYGYTF
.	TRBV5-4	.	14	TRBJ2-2	TGTGCCAGCAGCTTGGCTGGGGTCACCGGGGAGCTGTTTTTT	CASSLAGVTGELFF
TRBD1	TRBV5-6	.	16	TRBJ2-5	TGTGCCAGCAGCTTGGTTGGACAGGGCCCTCTTGAGACCCAGTACTTC	CASSLVGQGPLETQYF
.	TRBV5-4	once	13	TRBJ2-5	TGTGCCAGCAGCTTGGAGGGGCAAGAGACCCAGTACTTC	CASSLEGQETQYF
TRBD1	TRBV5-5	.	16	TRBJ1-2	TGTGCCAGCAGCGGACACCCCCGGCAGGGGGCAGGGGGCTACACCTTC	CASSGHPRQGAGGYTF
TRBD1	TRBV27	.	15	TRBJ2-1	TGTGCCAGCAGTTTTCGGGACAGAGGGAGTAATGAGCAGTTCTTC	CASSFRDRGSNEQFF
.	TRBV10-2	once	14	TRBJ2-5	TGCGCCAGCAGTGAGTCTGGAATGTCAGAGACCCAGTACTTC	CASSESGMSETQYF
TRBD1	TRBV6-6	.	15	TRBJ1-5	TGTGCCAGCACTATAGGGACAGAATATAGTCAGCCCCAGCATTTT	CASTIGTEYSQPQHF
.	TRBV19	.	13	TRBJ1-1	TGTGCCAGTAGTTTTGACCAGGGCACTGAAGCTTTCTTT	CASSFDQGTEAFF
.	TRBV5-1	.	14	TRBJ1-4	TGCGCCAGCAGCTTTAGGATGGACGATGAAAAACTGTTTTTT	CASSFRMDDEKLFF
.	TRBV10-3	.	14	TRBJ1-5	TGTGCCATCAGTGGGGGGGAGGGGAATCAGCCCCAGCATTTT	CAISGGEGNQPQHF
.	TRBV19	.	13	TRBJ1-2	TGTGCCAGTACCCCAGACGGCAACTATGGCTACACCTTC	CASTPDGNYGYTF
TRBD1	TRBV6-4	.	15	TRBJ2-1	TGTGCCAGCAGTCGCCCGGGACAGGGTATCGATGAGCAGTTCTTC	CASSRPGQGIDEQFF
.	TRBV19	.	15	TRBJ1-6	TGTGCCAGTAGCGTCGGACAGATAGGGAATTCACCCCTCCACTTT	CASSVGQIGNSPLHF
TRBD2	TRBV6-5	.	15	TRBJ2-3	TGTGCCAGCATCGAAGCTAGCGGGGGTACAGATACGCAGTATTTT	CASIEASGGTDTQYF
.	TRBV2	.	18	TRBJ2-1	TGTGCCAGCAGTGAGGCCCTAGGGATTGGGGGCTCCTACAATGAGCAGTTCTTC	CASSEALGIGGSYNEQFF
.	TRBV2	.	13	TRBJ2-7	TGTGCCAGCAGTGAACGGGGAGTAGGGGAGCAGTACTTC	CASSERGVGEQYF
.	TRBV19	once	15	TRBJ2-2	TGTGCCAGTAGTATGGTACATAAGAACACCGGGGAGCTGTTTTTT	CASSMVHKNTGELFF
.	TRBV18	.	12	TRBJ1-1	TGTGCCAGCTCACCGAAGGTTGCTGAAGCTTTCTTT	CASSPKVAEAFF
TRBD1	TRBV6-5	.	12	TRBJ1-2	TGTGCCAGCACCGGGACAGGGCATGGCTACACCTTC	CASTGTGHGYTF
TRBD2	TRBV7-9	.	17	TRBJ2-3	TGTGCCAGCAGCTTGGCCGCGAGGCGGGGGGCGGGAGATACGCAGTATTTT	CASSLAARRGAGDTQYF
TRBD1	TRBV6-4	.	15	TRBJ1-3	TGTGCCAGCGGGGGACAGGGCCTTTTTGGAAACACCATATATTTT	CASGGQGLFGNTIYF
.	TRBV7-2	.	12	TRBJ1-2	TGTGCCAGCAGGGAGGGTGGCTATGGCTACACCTTC	CASREGGYGYTF
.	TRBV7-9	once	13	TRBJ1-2	TGTGCCAGCAGCTATAGGCAGCTCTATGGCTACACCTTC	CASSYRQLYGYTF
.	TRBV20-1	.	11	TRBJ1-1	TGCAGTGCTAGGTGGGGGGGTGAAGCTTTCTTT	CSARWGGEAFF
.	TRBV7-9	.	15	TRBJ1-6	TGTGCCGGCAGATCCGGAGGCAGCAATAATTCACCCCTCCACTTT	CAGRSGGSNNSPLHF
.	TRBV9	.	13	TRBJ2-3	TGTGCCAGCAGCGTAGGGGGTACAGATACGCAGTATTTT	CASSVGGTDTQYF
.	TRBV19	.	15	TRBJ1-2	TGTGCCAGTAGCCTATACGGGACCCCCTCTTATGGCTACACCTTC	CASSLYGTPSYGYTF
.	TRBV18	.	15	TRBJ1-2	TGTGCCAGCTCACCGTCGGGGCACTCTAACTATGGCTACACCTTC	CASSPSGHSNYGYTF
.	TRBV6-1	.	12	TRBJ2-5	TGTGCCAGCACCCGGGGGTGGGAGACCCAGTACTTC	CASTRGWETQYF
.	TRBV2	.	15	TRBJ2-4	TGTGCCAGCAGTGATCCCGCTAGCGTAGCAAACATTCAGTACTTC	CASSDPASVANIQYF
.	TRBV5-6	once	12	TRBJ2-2	TGTGCCAGCAGCATAGACCGGCGGGAGCTGTTTTTT	CASSIDRRELFF
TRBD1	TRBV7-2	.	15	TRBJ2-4	TGTGCCAGCAGCTTCGAACAGGGGACCATAAACATTCAGTACTTC	CASSFEQGTINIQYF
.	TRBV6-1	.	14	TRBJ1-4	TGTGCCAGCAGTGAAGGGGGGCTGGGAGAAAAACTGTTTTTT	CASSEGGLGEKLFF
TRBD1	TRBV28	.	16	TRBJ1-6	TGTGCCAGCAAGAGGGACAGGGGAATGAGGAATTCACCCCTCCACTTT	CASKRDRGMRNSPLHF
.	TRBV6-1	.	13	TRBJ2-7	TGTGCCAGCAGTTTATACGGGAGTTACGAGCAGTACTTC	CASSLYGSYEQYF
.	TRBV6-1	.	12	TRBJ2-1	TGTGCCAGCGGAAGGGACTCCAATGAGCAGTTCTTC	CASGRDSNEQFF
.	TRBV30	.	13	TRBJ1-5	TGTGCCTGGACTCATACATCGGGTCAGCCCCAGCATTTT	CAWTHTSGQPQHF
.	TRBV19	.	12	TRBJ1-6	TGTGCCAGTAGTATCCAGAATTCACCCCTCCACTTT	CASSIQNSPLHF
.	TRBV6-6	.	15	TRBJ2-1	TGTGCCAGCAGCAAAGGACAGAGCTCCTACAATGAGCAGTTCTTC	CASSKGQSSYNEQFF
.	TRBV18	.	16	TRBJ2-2	TGTGCCAGCTCACCACCAGGACAGCCGAACACCGGGGAGCTGTTTTTT	CASSPPGQPNTGELFF
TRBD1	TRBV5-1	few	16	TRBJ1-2	TGCGCCAGCAGCCGCCGACAGGGGGCGGTGGAGGGAGGCTACACCTTC	CASSRRQGAVEGGYTF
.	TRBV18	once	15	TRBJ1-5	TGTGCCAGCTCACCTCAGGGAGGGGGCAATCAGCCCCAGCATTTT	CASSPQGGGNQPQHF
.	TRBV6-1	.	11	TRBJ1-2	TGTGCCAGCAGTAACACTTATGGCTACACCTTC	CASSNTYGYTF
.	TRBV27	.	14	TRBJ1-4	TGTGCCAGCAGTGAGGATGCAACTAATGAAAAACTGTTTTTT	CASSEDATNEKLFF
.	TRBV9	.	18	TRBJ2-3	TGTGCCAGCAGCCCACACCTCCCTGGGCCGGCACTCCCTGATACGCAGTATTTT	CASSPHLPGPALPDTQYF
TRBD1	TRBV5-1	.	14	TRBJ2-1	TGCGCCAGCAGCTCTGGGACAGGCTACAATGAGCAGTTCTTC	CASSSGTGYNEQFF
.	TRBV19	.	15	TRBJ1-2	TGTGCCAGTAGTATAAAAAGCACGGAAATCTATGGCTACACCTTC	CASSIKSTEIYGYTF
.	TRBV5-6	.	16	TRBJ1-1	TGTGCCAGCAGCTTGGATAGGGCAGATTGGAACACTGAAGCTTTCTTT	CASSLDRADWNTEAFF